This T cell receptor beta chain was found in a study of blood T cell repertoires in COVID-19. About the research overall: Sites in the United States, Italy and Spain provided acute and convalescent COVID-19 samples. T cells, B-cell-depleted T cells, or PBMCs supplied cDNA or gDNA.

In the original workflow: Quantification of nucleated cells was approximated via reference gene primer amplification. Sequencing used immunoSEQ multiplex PCR; TCRdb keeps in-frame clones, though not all of them. The V and J calls and the clone size are those of that table, but D and trimming were determined from the DNA. The repertoire holds 100,000 or so clones, 85% seen once, with roughly 13% in the top ten. Germline assignment: CDR1 PRHDT and CDR2 FYEKMQ (reference sequence). This CDR3 is built from 14 residues. Trimming took off 0 bases at V and 3 bases at J, with 6 bases between the two ends. The receptor's source is a man between 50 and 59 years old with active or convalescent COVID-19. The sequenced material came from peripheral blood. The V call is TRBV13, the J call TRBJ1-5; possibly TRBD1 for D (6 bases). The CDR3 region is CASSLGGANQPQHF. Here the CDR3 DNA reads TGTGCCAGCAGCTTAGGGGGGGCCAATCAGCCCCAGCATTTT.